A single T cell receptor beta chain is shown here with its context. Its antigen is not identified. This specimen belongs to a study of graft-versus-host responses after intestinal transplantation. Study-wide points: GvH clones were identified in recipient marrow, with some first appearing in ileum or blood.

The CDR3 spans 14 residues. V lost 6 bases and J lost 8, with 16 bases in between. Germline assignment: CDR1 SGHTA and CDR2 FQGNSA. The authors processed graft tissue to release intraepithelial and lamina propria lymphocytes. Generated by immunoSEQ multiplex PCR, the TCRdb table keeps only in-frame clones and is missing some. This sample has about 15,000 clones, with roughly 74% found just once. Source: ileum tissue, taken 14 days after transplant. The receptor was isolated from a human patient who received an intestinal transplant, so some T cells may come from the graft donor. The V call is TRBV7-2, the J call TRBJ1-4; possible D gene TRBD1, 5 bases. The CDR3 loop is CASSRVQGDEKLFF. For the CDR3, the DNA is TGTGCCAGCAGTCGGGTGCAGGGAGACGAAAAACTGTTTTTT. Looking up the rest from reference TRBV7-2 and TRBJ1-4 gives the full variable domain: GAGVSQSPSNKVTEKGKDVELRCDPISGHTALYWYRQSLGQGLEFLIYFQGNSAPDKSGLPSDRFSAERTGGSVSTLTIQRTQQEDSAVYLCASSRVQGDEKLFFGSGTQLSVL.